This T cell receptor beta chain was captured by sequencing in a study of blood T cell repertoires in COVID-19. With respect to this clone: The same CDR3 also results from other DNA sequences found in this sample.

Germline-derived CDR1 and CDR2 are MDHEN and SYDVKM. This CDR3 is built from 13 residues. Trimming left V 2 bases short and J 2 bases short, with 6 bases between. In the authors' workflow: Nucleated cell number was recorded as an estimate derived from reference gene primer amplification. Here immunoSEQ multiplex PCR was the method, and the copy in TCRdb shows in-frame clones only, minus some. D and trimming come from the DNA, and the V and J calls and clone size come from that table. This sample yields 500,000 to 600,000 clones, of which about 88% are seen a single time; about 8% belongs to the top ten. Patients at the Seattle site were enrolled during active infection and followed longitudinally.

This clonotype was sampled from a woman in her fifties or sixties with COVID-19, enrolled during active disease. The chain employs TRBV28 and TRBJ1-2; tentative D call: TRBD1 (6 bases). The sample comprised peripheral blood. CDR3 sequence: CASSLQGNYGYTF. CDR3 nucleotide sequence: TGTGCCAGCAGTTTACAGGGGAACTATGGCTACACCTTC.